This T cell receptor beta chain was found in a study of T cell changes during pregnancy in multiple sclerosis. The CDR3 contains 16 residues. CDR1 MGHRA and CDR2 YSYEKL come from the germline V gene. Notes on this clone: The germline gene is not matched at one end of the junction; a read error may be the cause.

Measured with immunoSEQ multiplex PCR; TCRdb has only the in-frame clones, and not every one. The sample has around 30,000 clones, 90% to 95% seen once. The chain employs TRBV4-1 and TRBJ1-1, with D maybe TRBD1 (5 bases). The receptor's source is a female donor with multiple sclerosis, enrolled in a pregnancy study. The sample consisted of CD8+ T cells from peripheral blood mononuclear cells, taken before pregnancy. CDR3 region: CASSQVAGTLNSEAFF. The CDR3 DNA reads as TGCGCCAGCAGCCAAGTCGCCGGGACTCTGAACTCTGAAGCTTTCTTT.